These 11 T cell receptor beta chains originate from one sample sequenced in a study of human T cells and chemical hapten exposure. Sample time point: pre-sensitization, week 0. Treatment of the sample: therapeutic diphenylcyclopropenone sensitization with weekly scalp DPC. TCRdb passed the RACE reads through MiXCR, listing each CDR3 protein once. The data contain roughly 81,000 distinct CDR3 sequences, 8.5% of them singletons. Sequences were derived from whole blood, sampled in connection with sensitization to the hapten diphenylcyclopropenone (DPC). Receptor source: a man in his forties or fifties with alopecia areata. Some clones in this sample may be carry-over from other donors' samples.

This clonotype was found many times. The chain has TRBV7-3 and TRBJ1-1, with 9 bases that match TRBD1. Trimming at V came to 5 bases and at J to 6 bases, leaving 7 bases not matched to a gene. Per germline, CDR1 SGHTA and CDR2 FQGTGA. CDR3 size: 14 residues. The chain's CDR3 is CASSLGTGYSEAFF. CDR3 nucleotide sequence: TGTGCCAGCAGCCTGGGGACAGGGTACTCTGAAGCTTTCTTT.

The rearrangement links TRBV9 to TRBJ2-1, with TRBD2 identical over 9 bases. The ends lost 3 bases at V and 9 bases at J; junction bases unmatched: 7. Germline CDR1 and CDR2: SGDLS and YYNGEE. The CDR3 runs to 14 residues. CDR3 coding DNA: TGTGCCAGCAGCGAGACTAGCGGCGGGGGTGAGCAGTTCTTC. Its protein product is CASSETSGGGEQFF.

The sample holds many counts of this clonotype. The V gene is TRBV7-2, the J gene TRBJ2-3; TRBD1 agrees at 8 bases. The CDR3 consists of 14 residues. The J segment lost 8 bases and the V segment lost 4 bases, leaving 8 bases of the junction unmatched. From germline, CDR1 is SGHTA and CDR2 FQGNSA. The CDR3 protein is CASSSGQGPLTQYF. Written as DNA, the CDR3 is TGTGCCAGCAGCTCCGGACAGGGCCCACTTACGCAGTATTTT.

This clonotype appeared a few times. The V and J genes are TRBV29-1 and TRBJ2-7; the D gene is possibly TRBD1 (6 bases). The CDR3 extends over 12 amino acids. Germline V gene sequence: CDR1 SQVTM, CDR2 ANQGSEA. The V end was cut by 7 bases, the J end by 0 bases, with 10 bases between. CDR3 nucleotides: TGCAGCGCCACAGGGCTCTCCTACGAGCAGTACGTC. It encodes CSATGLSYEQYV.

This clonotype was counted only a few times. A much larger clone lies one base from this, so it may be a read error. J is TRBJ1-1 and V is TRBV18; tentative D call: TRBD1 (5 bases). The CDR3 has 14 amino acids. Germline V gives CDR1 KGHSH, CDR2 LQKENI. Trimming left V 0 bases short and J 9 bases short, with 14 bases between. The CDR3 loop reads CASSPPVSGCQAFF. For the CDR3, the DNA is TGTGCCAGCTCACCACCCGTTTCAGGGTGTCAAGCTTTCTTT.

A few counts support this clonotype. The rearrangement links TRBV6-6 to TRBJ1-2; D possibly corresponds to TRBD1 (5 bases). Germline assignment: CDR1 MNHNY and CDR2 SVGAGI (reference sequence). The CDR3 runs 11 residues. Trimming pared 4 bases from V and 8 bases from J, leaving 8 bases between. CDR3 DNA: TGTGCCAGCAGTTCAGGGAACGGCTACACCTTC. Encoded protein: CASSSGNGYTF.

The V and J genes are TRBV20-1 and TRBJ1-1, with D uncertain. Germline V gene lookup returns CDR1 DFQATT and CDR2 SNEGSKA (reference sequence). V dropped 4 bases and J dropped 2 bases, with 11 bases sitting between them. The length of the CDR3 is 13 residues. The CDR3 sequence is CSAKKSLNTEAFF. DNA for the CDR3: TGCAGTGCTAAAAAGTCTCTAAACACTGAAGCTTTCTTT.

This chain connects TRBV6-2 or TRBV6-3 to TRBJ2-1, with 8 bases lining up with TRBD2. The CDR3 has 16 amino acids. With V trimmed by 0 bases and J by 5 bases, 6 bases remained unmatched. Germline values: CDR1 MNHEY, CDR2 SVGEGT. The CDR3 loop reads CASSYSSGSYNNEQFF. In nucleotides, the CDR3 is TGTGCCAGCAGTTACTCGAGCGGGAGTTATAACAATGAGCAGTTCTTC.

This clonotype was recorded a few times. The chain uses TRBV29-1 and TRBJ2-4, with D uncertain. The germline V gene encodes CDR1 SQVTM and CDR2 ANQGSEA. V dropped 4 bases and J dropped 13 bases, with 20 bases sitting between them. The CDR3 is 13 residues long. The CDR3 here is CSVALNLLPLQYF. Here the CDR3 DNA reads TGCAGCGTTGCGTTGAACCTTTTGCCCTTACAGTACTTC.

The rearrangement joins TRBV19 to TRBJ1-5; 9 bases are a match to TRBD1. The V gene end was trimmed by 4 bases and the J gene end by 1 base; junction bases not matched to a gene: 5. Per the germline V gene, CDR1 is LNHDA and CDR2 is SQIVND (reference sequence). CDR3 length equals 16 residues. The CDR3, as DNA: TGTGCCAGTAGTACTCCCGGACAGGGGAGCAATCAGCCCCAGCATTTT. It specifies CASSTPGQGSNQPQHF.

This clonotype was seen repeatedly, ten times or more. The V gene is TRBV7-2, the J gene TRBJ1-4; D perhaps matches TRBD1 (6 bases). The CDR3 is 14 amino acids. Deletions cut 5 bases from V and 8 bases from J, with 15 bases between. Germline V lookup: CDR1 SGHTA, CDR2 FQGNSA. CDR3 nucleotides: TGTGCCAGCAGCCAGAGGACAGTTGCGGAAAAACTGTTTTTT. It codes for CASSQRTVAEKLFF.